These 18 T cell receptor beta chains were sequenced from one sample in a study of T cell responses to AZD1222 COVID-19 vaccine. This table comes from immunoSEQ multiplex PCR, and its TCRdb copy is limited to in-frame clones, with some not included. The sample shows 150,000 to 200,000 clones, about nine tenths of them seen only once. The input for sequencing was peripheral blood, taken on day 0 of AZD1222 vaccination. The origin of the receptors is an adult in good health.

The rearrangement links TRBV9 to TRBJ1-5, with 8 bases aligning to TRBD1. The CDR3 runs to 14 residues. Germline values: CDR1 SGDLS, CDR2 YYNGEE. V lost 0 bases, J lost 8 bases, and 4 bases stayed unmatched. The CDR3 sequence: CASSVEGQDEPQHF. CDR3 in DNA: TGTGCCAGCAGCGTAGAGGGACAGGACGAGCCCCAGCATTTT.

The genes are TRBV5-6 and TRBJ1-2; no reliable D call. The length of the CDR3 is 16 residues. Germline CDR1 and CDR2: SGHDT and YYEEEE. V lost 2 bases and J lost 6, with 20 bases in between. CDR3 sequence reads: CASSFAQAAWGDGYTF. Written as DNA, the CDR3 is TGTGCCAGCAGCTTCGCTCAGGCCGCGTGGGGAGATGGCTACACCTTC.

The chain employs TRBV3-1 (or the pseudogene TRBV3-2) and TRBJ1-2; TRBD1 matches 8 bases. CDR3 length equals 15 residues. The germline CDR1 and CDR2 sequences are LGHDT and YNNKEL (reference sequence). V was pared by 0 bases and J by 2 bases, with 2 bases of the junction left unmatched. This chain's CDR3 is CASSQEPGGNYGYTF. CDR3 coding DNA: TGTGCCAGCAGCCAAGAGCCAGGGGGCAACTATGGCTACACCTTC.

The chain couples TRBV11-1 to TRBJ2-3; D uncertain. This CDR3 is 13 amino acids long. Trimming left V 6 bases short and J 4 bases short, with 11 bases between. CDR1 and CDR2 from the germline V gene are SGHAT and FQDESV (reference sequence). CDR3 sequence (DNA): TGTGCCAGCAGGGAAGATATCGCAGATACGCAGTATTTT. This encodes CASREDIADTQYF.

This clone was seen once. The DNA of the CDR3 is TGTGCCAGCAGGGGGGACAGGGGGAACACCGGGGAGCTGTTTTTT. Protein: CASRGDRGNTGELFF. The chain combines TRBV27 with TRBJ2-2, with 10 bases that match TRBD1. The CDR3 contains 15 residues. CDR1 MNHEY and CDR2 SMNVEV come from the germline V gene (reference sequence). The ends lost 6 bases at V and 1 base at J; junction bases unmatched: 2.

The gene calls are TRBV7-8 and TRBJ2-5; D is undetermined. Deletions cut 2 bases from V and 4 bases from J, with 11 bases between. This CDR3 has 14 residues. Germline V gives CDR1 SGHVS, CDR2 FQNEAQ. This chain's CDR3 is CASSLSPRGETQYF. CDR3 coding DNA: TGTGCCAGCAGCTTATCCCCCCGCGGAGAGACCCAGTACTTC.

The chain joins TRBV5-4 to TRBJ2-7; D is undetermined. Germline CDR1 is SGHNT and CDR2 is YYREEE (reference sequence). The CDR3 contains 13 residues. Trimming took off 4 bases at V and 0 bases at J, with 8 bases between the two ends. DNA for the CDR3: TGTGCCAGCAGCACCCAAAGCTCCTACGAGCAGTACTTC. Amino acid sequence: CASSTQSSYEQYF. Together with reference TRBV5-4 and TRBJ2-7, the CDR3 gives the full variable domain: ETGVTQSPTHLIKTRGQQVTLRCSSQSGHNTVSWYQQALGQGPQFIFQYYREEENGRGNFPPRFSGLQFPNYSSELNVNALELDDSALYLCASSTQSSYEQYFGPGTRLTVT.

The chain joins TRBV27 to TRBJ2-1, with TRBD2 matching 7 bases. CDR1 and CDR2 from the germline V gene are MNHEY and SMNVEV (reference sequence). The CDR3 runs 15 residues. J was trimmed by 6 bases and V by 4 bases; bases with no gene match: 9. The CDR3 nucleotides read TGTGCCAGCAGTTACTCCGCGGGGGTTGGCAATGAGCAGTTCTTC. It yields the protein CASSYSAGVGNEQFF.

The chain recombines TRBV6-2 or TRBV6-3 with TRBJ1-5; D perhaps matches TRBD1 (5 bases). The length of the CDR3 is 14 residues. Germline-derived CDR1 and CDR2 are MNHEY and SVGEGT. V was cut by 6 bases and J by 4 bases, with 13 bases left in between. DNA for the CDR3: TGTGCCAGCAGCGACCCGGGGCTAAATCAGCCCCAGCATTTT. This gives the protein CASSDPGLNQPQHF.

The chain couples TRBV7-2 to TRBJ1-3, with a possible D match to TRBD1 (6 bases). Per germline, CDR1 SGHTA and CDR2 FQGNSA. V was clipped by 5 bases and J by 1 base, with 15 bases between them. CDR3 length: 16 amino acids. CDR3 sequence reads: CASSHPTTGSGNTIYF. The CDR3 region has the DNA TGTGCCAGCAGCCATCCAACCACAGGGTCTGGAAACACCATATATTTT.

This sequence joins TRBV28 and TRBJ1-1; 7 positions agree with TRBD1. The CDR3 loop spans 14 amino acids. Germline V gene lookup returns CDR1 MDHEN and CDR2 SYDVKM. The V and J ends lost 3 bases and 0 bases, in that order; junction bases with no gene match: 1. CDR3 sequence reads: CASSFGTVNTEAFF. In DNA, the CDR3 is TGTGCCAGCAGTTTTGGGACAGTGAACACTGAAGCTTTCTTT. Full variable domain (remainder filled in from reference TRBV28 and TRBJ1-1): DVKVTQSSRYLVKRTGEKVFLECVQDMDHENMFWYRQDPGLGLRLIYFSYDVKMKEKGDIPEGYSVSREKKERFSLILESASTNQTSMYLCASSFGTVNTEAFFGQGTRLTVV.

This chain uses TRBV6-5 with TRBJ2-3; 8 nucleotides agree with TRBD2. V shed 7 bases, J shed 4 bases, and the junction held 10 bases outside the gene matches. Germline-derived CDR1 and CDR2 are MNHEY and SVGAGI. The CDR3 is 15 residues long. CDR3 amino acids: CASTTNLGGADTQYF. CDR3 DNA sequence: TGTGCCAGCACCACCAACCTCGGGGGGGCAGATACGCAGTATTTT.

The chain joins TRBV3-1 (or the pseudogene TRBV3-2) to TRBJ2-7; 8 nucleotides match TRBD2. Losses at the gene ends were 1 base for V and 5 bases for J; bases not matched to a gene: 13. The CDR3 sequence is 17 residues long. In germline, CDR1 is LGHDT, CDR2 YNNKEL (reference sequence). CDR3 sequence (DNA): TGTGCCAGCAGCCAAGTCCTTGTTCCAGCGGGGGACGACGAGCAGTACTTC. It is translated as CASSQVLVPAGDDEQYF.

V and J are TRBV5-1 and TRBJ1-2; D call uncertain. V shed 0 bases and J shed 6 bases, with 9 bases lying between them. The germline CDR1 and CDR2 sequences are SGHRS and YFSETQ. The CDR3 covers 13 residues. The CDR3 is CASSLVGGDGYTF. DNA for the CDR3: TGCGCCAGCAGCTTGGTTGGCGGGGATGGCTACACCTTC. Using reference TRBV5-1 and TRBJ1-2 for the parts outside the CDR3, the full variable domain is KAGVTQTPRYLIKTRGQQVTLSCSPISGHRSVSWYQQTPGQGLQFLFEYFSETQRNKGNFPGRFSGRQFSNSRSEMNVSTLELGDSALYLCASSLVGGDGYTFGSGTRLTVV.

This clone was observed once. This chain uses TRBV5-1 with TRBJ1-2; D is undetermined. This CDR3 is 13 amino acids long. Germline V lookup: CDR1 SGHRS, CDR2 YFSETQ. V shed 4 bases and J shed 6 bases, with 13 bases lying between them. CDR3 sequence: CASSTSPGDGYTF. CDR3 DNA sequence: TGCGCCAGCAGCACTTCCCCGGGAGATGGCTACACCTTC. Drawing the rest from reference TRBV5-1 and TRBJ1-2, the complete variable domain is KAGVTQTPRYLIKTRGQQVTLSCSPISGHRSVSWYQQTPGQGLQFLFEYFSETQRNKGNFPGRFSGRQFSNSRSEMNVSTLELGDSALYLCASSTSPGDGYTFGSGTRLTVV.

J is TRBJ1-1 and V is TRBV18; D is unresolved. The CDR3 totals 12 residues. In germline, CDR1 is KGHSH, CDR2 LQKENI. The V gene lost 2 bases and the J gene lost 4 bases, with 5 bases spanning the gap. CDR3 DNA: TGTGCCAGCTCACCAACGTTCACTGAAGCTTTCTTT. It translates to CASSPTFTEAFF.

The rearrangement joins TRBV3-1 (or the pseudogene TRBV3-2) to TRBJ2-5; TRBD2 matches at 10 bases. CDR1 and CDR2 from the germline V gene are LGHDT and YNNKEL (reference sequence). V lost 2 bases, J lost 2 bases, and 5 bases stayed unmatched. The CDR3 length is 16 residues. The DNA of the CDR3 is TGTGCCAGCAGCCAATTAGCGGGGGGCCGGCAAGAGACCCAGTACTTC. Amino acids: CASSQLAGGRQETQYF.

This chain uses TRBV7-3 with TRBJ1-2; TRBD1 is a possible D gene (6 bases). Germline CDR1 and CDR2: SGHTA and FQGTGA. The germline V and J ends were trimmed by 5 bases and 8 bases, with 12 bases remaining between them. The CDR3 covers 12 residues. The CDR3 bases are TGTGCCAGCAGCCCCGGGGGGGGCGGCTACACCTTC. Translated, it gives CASSPGGGGYTF.